The 2 T cell receptor beta chains below all came from one sample that was sequenced in a study of blood T cell repertoires in COVID-19. The table came from immunoSEQ multiplex PCR; TCRdb's copy has only in-frame clones and leaves some out. Of 230,000 or so clones in the sample, about nine tenths were seen once. Specimen: PBMCs or T cells enriched from blood (not recorded which). Every receptor here comes from a woman aged 40 to 49 with acute COVID-19.

This clone was detected only a few times. This CDR3 is CASSTLGKRETQYF. The DNA of the CDR3 is TGTGCCAGTAGTACTCTCGGGAAGAGGGAGACCCAGTACTTC. V is TRBV19 and J is TRBJ2-5, with TRBD2 as a possible D gene (5 bases). The CDR3 runs 14 residues. CDR1 LNHDA and CDR2 SQIVND come from the germline V gene (reference sequence). Trimming removed 4 bases from V and 5 bases from J, with 14 bases in between.

V is TRBV7-9 and J is TRBJ2-1; 8 bases align to TRBD2. The CDR3 runs to 17 residues. Trimming at V came to 1 base and at J to 5 bases, leaving 10 bases not matched to a gene. Per the germline V gene, CDR1 is SEHNR and CDR2 is FQNEAQ (reference sequence). CDR3 sequence: CASSLGGLAGDDNEQFF. The CDR3 coding sequence is TGTGCCAGCAGCTTAGGGGGGCTAGCGGGTGATGACAATGAGCAGTTCTTC.